One T cell receptor beta chain is described in this entry. This sample stems from a study of radiation and T cells in renal cell carcinoma. As to time point: blood 2 weeks post-SBRT. Treatment given: 15 Gy SBRT to primary tumor, nephrectomy 4 weeks later. The CDR3 is 16 residues long. Deletions cut 3 bases from V and 2 bases from J, with 15 bases between. In germline, CDR1 is SEHNR, CDR2 FQNEAQ (reference sequence). Profiling relied on immunoSEQ multiplex PCR, and the TCRdb table lists in-frame clones only, not all of them. Of 70,000 to 90,000 clones in the sample, around 85% were seen once. Specimen: blood, collected from a patient whose treatment included radiotherapy and nephrectomy. The receptor comes from a woman aged 45-60 years with renal cell carcinoma. This chain joins TRBV7-9 and TRBJ2-3; D uncertain. The CDR3 reads CASSFGSFSLTDTQYF. The CDR3 DNA is TGTGCCAGCAGCTTTGGCAGTTTCAGCCTCACAGATACGCAGTATTTT.